The entry that follows covers one TCR beta chain sequence. Its antigen target is currently unknown. It has no much larger one-base neighbor in the sample; base qualities were not kept. The sample belongs to a study of blood T cell repertoires in COVID-19 (dated by TCRdb to about 2020). For the study in its entirety: Collaborator samples came from the United States, Italy and Spain and covered acute and convalescent phases of COVID-19. Where HLA class I and class II types were available, the types were taken from metadata supplied by the sample provider, not from assay-based typing. The repertoires were released in a freely available public database meant as a resource for research on the immune response to SARS-CoV-2. Nearly every sample came with metadata listing a de-identified subject ID, COVID-19 status, age in years and sex. The prospective study material was composed of cDNA or gDNA derived from T cells, B-cell-depleted T cells, or PBMCs. Samples were obtained from the ongoing ImmuneRACE study (first 160 participants) and from some 1,300 subjects provided by 6 global collaborators. Subjects who had been exposed to COVID-19, were actively infected with it, or had recovered from it provided the deeply sampled blood TCRbeta repertoires that made up the dataset.

The collaborating institutions used their own protocols to collect whole blood in K2EDTA tubes. For TCRbeta analysis, collaborator samples were shipped as frozen whole blood, as isolated PBMCs, or as DNA extracted from either sample type. TCRbeta CDR3 regions were amplified from genomic DNA using the immunoSEQ Assay, a bias-controlled multiplex PCR. The paper's processing steps were these. The number of nucleated cells in each sample was estimated from the amplification of reference gene primers within the assay. To quantify the absolute abundance of each unique TCRbeta CDR3 rearrangement, sequence reads were collapsed and filtered. Productive Simpson clonality was computed per sample as the square root of Simpson's diversity index over productive rearrangements. Not all clones reach the TCRdb copy of this immuneACCESS table, which keeps in-frame sequences only. Checked studies attribute under half of the gap to unresolved V genes and leave the rest unexplained. V and J calls and clone size are those listed in that table; D and trimming were worked out from the DNA. The sample includes roughly 66,000 clones, with roughly nine tenths observed a single time. The top ten constitute 7.3% of the sample.

The investigation overall reported the following: The quantity of clinical and demographic metadata differed by source and by participant and was supplied without curation.

For CDR1 and CDR2, the germline V gene lists SGHTA and FQGNSA. The germline ends are 5 bases apart after V is trimmed by 2 bases and J by 1 base. The CDR3 goes from the cysteine to the phenylalanine over 13 residues. The DNA shown is the 39-base CDR3, in frame from base 1. Sequenced material: peripheral blood. The sequence was obtained from a human donor in a cohort sampled during active COVID-19. This sequence uses TRBV7-2 and TRBJ1-1; TRBD1 is perhaps the D gene, given 5 matching bases. This receptor carries the CDR3 CASSLTGNTEAFF. The DNA sequence is TGTGCCAGCAGCTTAACAGGGAACACTGAAGCTTTCTTT.